This entry is about one T cell receptor (beta chain). This record comes from a study of T cell changes during pregnancy in multiple sclerosis. Profiling relied on immunoSEQ multiplex PCR, and the TCRdb table lists in-frame clones only, not all of them. Of about 40,000 clones listed, roughly 90% are singletons. The TCR sequence derives from a female donor with multiple sclerosis, enrolled in a pregnancy study. The sample consisted of CD8+ T cells from peripheral blood mononuclear cells, taken in the third trimester of pregnancy.

The DNA for the CDR3 is TGTGCCAGCAGCTTAGGCACCGGCCAAGAGACCCAGTACTTC. This translates into CASSLGTGQETQYF. The J gene is TRBJ2-5, the V gene TRBV7-2; D unclear. The V and J ends lost 1 base and 1 base respectively, with 7 bases between them. The CDR3 runs to 14 residues. Germline V gene data show CDR1 as SGHTA and CDR2 as FQGNSA.